Presented here are 6 T cell receptor beta chains from one specimen sequenced in a study of blood T cell repertoires in COVID-19. The method was immunoSEQ multiplex PCR; TCRdb's version includes in-frame clones alone and lacks a portion of them. The data hold approximately 170,000 clones, with 83% observed a single time. Sequenced sample: peripheral blood. These receptors were obtained from a woman in her 70s who had recovered from COVID-19.

CDR3 DNA sequence: TGTGCCAGCAGGCGGGGGTGGAACACTGAAGCTTTCTTT. Translation gives CASRRGWNTEAFF. The chain carries TRBV6-5 and TRBJ1-1; D is perhaps TRBD1 (5 bases). This CDR3 is built from 13 residues. The ends were cut back, 6 bases at V and 1 base at J, with 9 bases in the middle. The germline V gene has CDR1 MNHEY and CDR2 SVGAGI.

This sequence joins TRBV7-6 and TRBJ1-1; D might be TRBD1 (6 bases). The CDR3 covers 14 residues. Germline-derived CDR1 and CDR2 are SGHVS and FNYEAQ. The ends were cut back, 1 base at V and 5 bases at J, with 11 bases in the middle. This CDR3 reads CASSLGTVGTEAFF. The CDR3 DNA sequence: TGTGCCAGCAGCTTAGGGACAGTTGGGACTGAAGCTTTCTTT. Variable domain in full (rest from reference TRBV7-6 and TRBJ1-1): GAGVSQSPRYKVTKRGQDVALRCDPISGHVSLYWYRQALGQGPEFLTYFNYEAQQDKSGLPNDRFSAERPEGSISTLTIQRTEQRDSAMYRCASSLGTVGTEAFFGQGTRLTVV.

The rearrangement uses TRBV27 and TRBJ2-2; 10 bases are a match to TRBD2. This CDR3 is built from 15 residues. V gave up 4 bases and J gave up 4 bases; unmatched junction bases: 3. Germline values: CDR1 MNHEY, CDR2 SMNVEV (reference sequence). The CDR3 DNA is TGTGCCAGCAGTTCCCAGCGGGAGGGCACCGGGGAGCTGTTTTTT. This codes for CASSSQREGTGELFF.

This clone was seen once. The V and J genes are TRBV5-1 and TRBJ2-1; 8 bases match TRBD2. CDR3 size: 15 residues. Germline V gene sequence: CDR1 SGHRS, CDR2 YFSETQ. The J segment lost 4 bases and the V segment lost 4 bases, leaving 7 bases of the junction unmatched. As DNA, the CDR3 is TGCGCCAGCAGCCTGGAACTAGCGGAGTACAATGAGCAGTTCTTC. As protein: CASSLELAEYNEQFF.

This chain connects TRBV19 to TRBJ1-1, with D possibly being TRBD1 (6 bases). CDR1 and CDR2 (germline): LNHDA, SQIVND (reference sequence). This CDR3 comprises 13 residues. CDR3 bases: TGTGGCGCGACAGGCGCAATGAACACTGAAGCTTTCTTT. The encoded protein is CGATGAMNTEAFF.

The V gene is TRBV7-2, the J gene TRBJ2-3, with a weak D call TRBD2 (5 bases). The V end lost 0 bases, the J end lost 9 bases, and 16 bases lay between the germline ends. The germline V gene encodes CDR1 SGHTA and CDR2 FQGNSA. This CDR3 region has 15 residues. The DNA for the CDR3 is TGTGCCAGCAGCTTAGCGCCACTCATAACGGGGACGCAGTATTTT. This translates into CASSLAPLITGTQYF.